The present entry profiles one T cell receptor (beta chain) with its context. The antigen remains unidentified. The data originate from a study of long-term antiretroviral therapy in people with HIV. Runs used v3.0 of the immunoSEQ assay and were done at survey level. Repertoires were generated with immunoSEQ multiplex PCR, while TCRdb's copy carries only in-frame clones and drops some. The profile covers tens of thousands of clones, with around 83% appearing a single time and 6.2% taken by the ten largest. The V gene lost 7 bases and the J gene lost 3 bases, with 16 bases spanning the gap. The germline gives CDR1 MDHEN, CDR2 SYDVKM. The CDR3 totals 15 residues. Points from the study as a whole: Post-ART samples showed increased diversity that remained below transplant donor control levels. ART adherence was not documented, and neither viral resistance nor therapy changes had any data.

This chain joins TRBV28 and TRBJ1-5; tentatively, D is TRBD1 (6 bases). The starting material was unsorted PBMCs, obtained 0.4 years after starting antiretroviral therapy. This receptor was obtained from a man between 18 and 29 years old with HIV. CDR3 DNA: TGTGCCAGCACGTTCGTAGGGACAAACAATCAGCCCCAGCATTTT. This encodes CASTFVGTNNQPQHF.